These 28 T cell receptor beta chains were all obtained from the same sample, sequenced in a study of OX40 agonist ivuxolimab in advanced cancers. Sequenced by immunoSEQ multiplex PCR; TCRdb stores in-frame clones only, minus some. The data contain about 100,000 clones, around 93% of them singletons. Material: CD4+ or CD8+ T cells sorted from blood, obtained in a trial of the OX40 agonist ivuxolimab. The source is an adult with an advanced solid tumor such as melanoma, head and neck, liver or kidney cancer.

V usage is TRBV6-6 and J usage is TRBJ2-3; TRBD2 might be the D (5 bases). CDR1 is MNHNY, CDR2 SVGAGI, per germline (reference sequence). The CDR3 spans 13 residues. V gave up 2 bases and J gave up 5 bases, with 8 bases separating them. CDR3 sequence reads: CASSYGSRDTQYF. The CDR3 region has the DNA TGTGCCAGCAGTTACGGGAGTAGAGATACGCAGTATTTT.

This chain joins TRBV20-1 and TRBJ2-7; D not certain. Germline CDR1 reads DFQATT; CDR2 reads SNEGSKA (reference sequence). The CDR3 has 11 residues. V was shortened by 4 bases and J by 9 bases, with 13 bases between the two germline ends. The CDR3 coding sequence is TGCAGTGCTAACTTCTTGACGGGGCAGTACTTC. It translates to CSANFLTGQYF.

The chain combines TRBV2 with TRBJ1-2; D unclear. The CDR3 has 13 residues. With 1 base removed from V and 6 bases from J, the gap between germline ends came to 9 bases. The germline gives CDR1 SNHLY, CDR2 FYNNEI. CDR3 sequence reads: CASSEEGIDGYTF. The CDR3 coding sequence is TGTGCCAGCAGTGAAGAGGGAATCGATGGCTACACCTTC.

The V call is TRBV5-1, the J call TRBJ2-7; a weak D match, TRBD2 (7 bases). V was shortened by 4 bases and J by 9 bases, with 23 bases between the two germline ends. Germline CDR1 reads SGHRS; CDR2 reads YFSETQ. The CDR3 runs 15 residues. CDR3 DNA sequence: TGCGCCAGCAGCAAGGATACACCCGGAGGGGGGGCGCAGTACTTC. Protein: CASSKDTPGGGAQYF.

V is TRBV5-4 and J is TRBJ2-1, with 11 bases identical to TRBD2. Germline V lookup: CDR1 SGHNT, CDR2 YYREEE (reference sequence). Trimming took 4 bases from V and 5 from J; bases not matched to a gene: 8. This CDR3 has 16 residues. The CDR3: CASSPGPGLADNEQFF. DNA for the CDR3: TGTGCCAGCAGCCCCGGGCCGGGACTAGCGGACAATGAGCAGTTCTTC.

The V call is TRBV4-2, the J call TRBJ2-3; TRBD2 aligns across 12 bases. Germline values: CDR1 LGHNA, CDR2 YNFKEQ. J gave up 1 base and V 0 bases, and 5 bases lay outside the gene matches. This CDR3 spans 18 amino acids. CDR3 protein: CASSQDFTSGGRTDTQYF. CDR3 nucleotide sequence: TGTGCCAGCAGCCAAGATTTCACTAGCGGGGGGCGCACAGATACGCAGTATTTT.

The rearrangement joins TRBV4-2 to TRBJ2-7; TRBD2 agrees at 13 bases. The CDR3 spans 17 residues. Germline V lookup: CDR1 LGHNA, CDR2 YNFKEQ. The V and J ends lost 1 base and 7 bases, in that order; junction bases with no gene match: 10. The CDR3, as DNA: TGTGCCAGCAGCCAAGGACTAGCGGGAGGTGGGGGGAGGGAGCAGTACTTC. Amino acids: CASSQGLAGGGGREQYF.

The V call is TRBV18, the J call TRBJ2-7, with unresolved D. Per the germline V gene, CDR1 is KGHSH and CDR2 is LQKENI. The length of the CDR3 is 11 residues. V shed 2 bases and J shed 5 bases, with 4 bases lying between them. CDR3 loop: CASSPSDEQYF. CDR3 sequence (DNA): TGTGCCAGCTCACCAAGCGACGAGCAGTACTTC.

V and J are TRBV28 and TRBJ1-5, with D perhaps TRBD1 (6 bases). CDR1 is MDHEN and CDR2 is SYDVKM in the germline V gene. V was cut by 6 bases and J by 9 bases, with 18 bases left in between. This CDR3 is 14 amino acids long. This CDR3 is CASSNLGGPRPQHF. CDR3 coding DNA: TGTGCCAGCAGCAACCTGGGGGGCCCCCGGCCCCAGCATTTT.

The chain has TRBV25-1 and TRBJ2-1; 9 positions agree with TRBD1. With 4 bases clipped from V and 16 bases from J, the junction kept 2 bases outside the gene matches. Germline V lookup: CDR1 MGHDK, CDR2 SYGVNS. The CDR3 extends over 10 amino acids. In nucleotides, the CDR3 is TGTGCCAGCAGTGCGACAGGGGGATTCTTC. Its protein is CASSATGGFF. The full variable domain, rest sourced from reference TRBV25-1 and TRBJ2-1, is EADIYQTPRYLVIGTGKKITLECSQTMGHDKMYWYQQDPGMELHLIHYSYGVNSTEKGDLSSESTVSRIRTEHFPLTLESARPSHTSQYLCASSATGGFFGPGTRLTVL.

V is TRBV28 and J is TRBJ2-7; no definite D call. The CDR3 has 12 residues. Germline V CDR1 and CDR2: MDHEN, SYDVKM. Trimming took 5 bases from V and 4 from J, leaving 9 bases between them. The CDR3 here is CASSLPSYEQYF. DNA for the CDR3: TGTGCCAGCAGTCTACCCAGTTACGAGCAGTACTTC.

The chain joins TRBV28 to TRBJ2-7; a weak D match, TRBD1 (6 bases). The germline CDR1 and CDR2 sequences are MDHEN and SYDVKM. This CDR3 spans 14 amino acids. V was pared by 6 bases and J by 4 bases, with 16 bases between. The CDR3 loop is CASSWRTGRYEQYF. CDR3 in DNA: TGTGCCAGCAGCTGGAGAACAGGGAGATACGAGCAGTACTTC.

J is TRBJ2-3 and V is TRBV5-4; D not resolved. CDR1 SGHNT and CDR2 YYREEE come from the germline V gene (reference sequence). Trimming removed 7 bases from V and 0 bases from J, with 12 bases in between. The CDR3 is 14 residues long. The CDR3 is CASQDGRSTDTQYF. The CDR3 DNA reads as TGTGCCAGCCAGGACGGGCGAAGCACAGATACGCAGTATTTT.

Only one count was recorded for this clone. This chain connects TRBV29-1 to TRBJ2-5; either TRBD1 or TRBD2 may fit D (5 bases each). Germline assignment: CDR1 SQVTM and CDR2 ANQGSEA. The V end lost 6 bases, the J end lost 3 bases, and 20 bases lay between the germline ends. The CDR3 extends over 15 amino acids. This CDR3 is CSVLTLGTEKETQYF. CDR3 DNA sequence: TGCAGCGTCCTCACCCTAGGGACGGAGAAAGAGACCCAGTACTTC.

This chain connects TRBV19 to TRBJ2-3; 8 bases are shared with TRBD1. CDR3 length: 13 residues. Germline CDR1 LNHDA, CDR2 SQIVND (reference sequence). The V and J ends lost 6 bases and 5 bases, in that order; junction bases with no gene match: 4. The CDR3 coding sequence is TGTGCCAGTAGGGTACAGGGGGGAGATACGCAGTATTTT. Its translation: CASRVQGGDTQYF.

V and J are TRBV4-3 and TRBJ2-7; D call uncertain. V shed 1 base and J shed 2 bases, with 9 bases lying between them. This CDR3 comprises 14 residues. Germline V CDR1 and CDR2: LGHNA, YSLEER. In DNA form, the CDR3 reads TGCGCCAGCAGCCAAGGCCGGACCCCCTACGAGCAGTACTTC. As protein: CASSQGRTPYEQYF.

The chain carries TRBV15 and TRBJ2-5; no reliable D call. The CDR3 totals 14 residues. Germline V lookup: CDR1 LNHNV, CDR2 YYDKDF (reference sequence). Trimming cost V 8 bases and J 5 bases, with 18 bases left between them. CDR3 amino acids: CATARVNLGETQYF. CDR3 sequence (DNA): TGTGCCACCGCAAGGGTGAATCTCGGGGAGACCCAGTACTTC.

V is TRBV28 and J is TRBJ1-1; D not resolved. This CDR3 has 12 amino acids. The V gene lost 7 bases and the J gene lost 0 bases, with 6 bases spanning the gap. Germline loops: CDR1 MDHEN, CDR2 SYDVKM. The DNA of the CDR3 is TGTGCCAGCACTAATTTGAACACTGAAGCTTTCTTT. Protein product: CASTNLNTEAFF. The full variable domain, completed using reference TRBV28 and TRBJ1-1, is DVKVTQSSRYLVKRTGEKVFLECVQDMDHENMFWYRQDPGLGLRLIYFSYDVKMKEKGDIPEGYSVSREKKERFSLILESASTNQTSMYLCASTNLNTEAFFGQGTRLTVV.

The chain employs TRBV9 and TRBJ2-1; tentative D call: TRBD2 (5 bases). The CDR3 consists of 18 residues. Germline assignment: CDR1 SGDLS and CDR2 YYNGEE. Deletions cut 0 bases from V and 0 bases from J, with 16 bases between. In DNA form, the CDR3 reads TGTGCCAGCAGCGTAGCTGGAACGAGGGCTATCTCCTACAATGAGCAGTTCTTC. Protein: CASSVAGTRAISYNEQFF.

For the CDR3, the DNA is TGTGCCAGCTCACCCACGGGGGTAGACGAAAAACTGTTTTTT. Amino acids: CASSPTGVDEKLFF. The chain couples TRBV18 to TRBJ1-4, with D maybe TRBD1 (5 bases). Trimming left V 3 bases short and J 8 bases short, with 13 bases between. The CDR3 totals 14 residues. Germline CDR1 reads KGHSH; CDR2 reads LQKENI.

This rearrangement joins TRBV28 to TRBJ2-1; D uncertain. The germline CDR1 and CDR2 sequences are MDHEN and SYDVKM. Trimming took 3 bases from V and 6 from J, leaving 9 bases between them. There are 13 residues in the CDR3. The CDR3 here is CASSFNWGNEQFF. The CDR3 DNA reads as TGTGCCAGCAGTTTTAATTGGGGCAATGAGCAGTTCTTC. The entire variable domain, with the rest obtained from reference TRBV28 and TRBJ2-1, is as follows: DVKVTQSSRYLVKRTGEKVFLECVQDMDHENMFWYRQDPGLGLRLIYFSYDVKMKEKGDIPEGYSVSREKKERFSLILESASTNQTSMYLCASSFNWGNEQFFGPGTRLTVL.

CDR3 protein: CASSPRVGYNEQFF. CDR3 DNA: TGTGCCAGCAGCCCGAGGGTAGGCTACAATGAGCAGTTCTTC. This chain uses TRBV9 with TRBJ2-1; tentative D call: TRBD2 (5 bases). V lost 4 bases to trimming and J lost 3 bases, with 11 bases between them. From germline, CDR1 is SGDLS and CDR2 YYNGEE. The CDR3 has 14 amino acids.

The chain links TRBV6-5 to TRBJ2-1; D is unresolved. Trimming left V 5 bases short and J 2 bases short, with 7 bases between. Germline loops: CDR1 MNHEY, CDR2 SVGAGI. The CDR3 consists of 13 residues. The CDR3 DNA follows: TGTGCCAGCAGTACTGGGGCCTACAATGAGCAGTTCTTC. Protein: CASSTGAYNEQFF.

This clone was detected only a few times. This chain uses TRBV25-1 with TRBJ1-5, with a possible D match to TRBD1 (6 bases). The CDR3 totals 15 residues. CDR1 is MGHDK, CDR2 SYGVNS, per germline. The germline V and J ends were trimmed by 2 bases and 2 bases, with 10 bases remaining between them. The DNA for the CDR3 is TGTGCCAGCAGTGAAGGGGGGCCGGGCAATCAGCCCCAGCATTTT. Its translation: CASSEGGPGNQPQHF.

The chain combines TRBV27 with TRBJ1-2, with D unresolved. The V end was cut by 4 bases, the J end by 3 bases, with 9 bases between. The CDR3 length is 13 residues. Germline lookup yields CDR1 MNHEY and CDR2 SMNVEV (reference sequence). The CDR3 DNA reads TGTGCCAGCAGTTCCAACGTTTACTATGGCTACACCTTC. It specifies CASSSNVYYGYTF.

This chain connects TRBV7-2 to TRBJ2-5; a possible D gene is TRBD1 (6 bases). The germline gives CDR1 SGHTA, CDR2 FQGNSA. There are 15 residues in the CDR3. Trimming left V 5 bases short and J 0 bases short, with 13 bases between. CDR3 amino acids: CASSPQGTNQETQYF. In DNA form, the CDR3 reads TGTGCCAGCAGCCCCCAGGGGACCAACCAAGAGACCCAGTACTTC.

CDR3 in amino acids: CASSLSSRRKEQYF. The CDR3, as DNA: TGTGCCAGCAGTTTATCCTCGAGAAGGAAAGAGCAGTACTTC. The gene calls are TRBV28 and TRBJ2-7; D is ambiguous. Trimming removed 1 base at V and 7 bases at J, with 14 bases between. The length of the CDR3 is 14 residues. Germline-derived CDR1 and CDR2 are MDHEN and SYDVKM.

This chain joins TRBV27 and TRBJ2-7; 13 nucleotides match TRBD2. This CDR3 is built from 15 residues. After removal of 4 bases from V and 5 bases from J, the junction contained 5 bases not matched to a gene. CDR1 MNHEY and CDR2 SMNVEV come from the germline V gene (reference sequence). As DNA, the CDR3 is TGTGCCAGCAGTTCACTAGCGGGAGGGCCCCACGAGCAGTACTTC. This encodes CASSSLAGGPHEQYF.